This TCR beta chain was captured by sequencing in a study of vaccination effects on CD4 cells after COVID-19. At the level of the study: Antigen-specific CD4+ T cells were expanded (with viral peptide pools) by the ViraFEST assay ahead of sequencing.

Investigators separated out CD4+ T cells once around nine days of culture had passed. Among the vaccine recipients, none had a prior SARS-CoV-2 infection, and nucleocapsid antibodies were negative. Half-medium exchanges with IL-2 medium took place on days 3 and 7. Germline V lookup: CDR1 MDHEN, CDR2 SYDVKM. The CDR3 has 17 residues. V shed 1 base and J shed 0 bases, with 13 bases lying between them. To note about this clone: Its antigen is undetermined.

Measured with immunoSEQ multiplex PCR; TCRdb has only the in-frame clones, and not every one. The data show 25,000 to 35,000 clones, with around 70% seen just once and about 4% held by the top ten. Study-level results: Only a single clone (1 of 255 vaccine-induced clones in healthy vaccinees) cross-reacted with common cold coronaviruses.

The starting material was CD4+ T cells from PBMCs cultured without peptide, obtained before COVID-19 vaccination. The origin of this receptor is a human donor who received a COVID-19 vaccine. This sequence joins TRBV28 and TRBJ1-3, with D possibly TRBD1 on 5 matching bases. The CDR3 loop reads CASSLSIGHISGNTIYF. As DNA, the CDR3 is TGTGCCAGCAGTTTATCAATAGGACATATCTCTGGAAACACCATATATTTT.